Following are 25 T cell receptor beta chains from one sample sequenced in a study of CD8+CD57+ T cells in acquired aplastic anemia. Genomic DNA acted as the template from which TCR beta VDJ combination and CDR3 sequence profiling were carried out. From the reads, TCRdb called clonotypes with MiXCR, one entry per CDR3 protein. Here the sample spans hundreds of thousands of distinct CDR3 sequences, about a third being singletons. Sequencing involved patients with CD8+CD57+ cell expansion previously shown by flow cytometry. Specimen: sorted CD4+, CD8+, or CD8+CD57+ T cells (not recorded which) from PBMCs. The receptors come from a human donor with aplastic anemia.

The genes are TRBV15 and TRBJ1-2, with 8 bases that match TRBD1. CDR1 is LNHNV and CDR2 is YYDKDF in the germline V gene (reference sequence). The CDR3 extends over 15 amino acids. J was trimmed by 4 bases and V by 1 base; bases with no gene match: 5. CDR3: CATSRGRDRSYGYTF. The DNA of the CDR3 is TGTGCCACCAGCAGAGGCCGGGACAGGAGCTATGGCTACACCTTC.

This clonotype was seen at least ten times. The chain combines TRBV9 with TRBJ1-2; the D gene is possibly TRBD1 (6 bases). Germline V gives CDR1 SGDLS, CDR2 YYNGEE. The CDR3 length is 14 residues. The V and J ends lost 5 bases and 4 bases respectively, with 15 bases between them. CDR3 residues: CASSTDSLIYGYTF. The CDR3 nucleotides read TGTGCCAGCAGTACGGACAGCCTGATCTATGGCTACACCTTC.

The chain has TRBV2 and TRBJ1-1; no definite D call. Germline lookup yields CDR1 SNHLY and CDR2 FYNNEI. Trimming removed 1 base at V and 2 bases at J, with 11 bases between. There are 15 residues in the CDR3. CDR3 sequence: CASSEVEPLNTEAFF. The CDR3 DNA reads TGTGCCAGCAGTGAAGTGGAACCCTTAAACACTGAAGCTTTCTTT.

For this clonotype: A read error may produce the germline difference seen at one junction end. The rearrangement uses TRBV4-1 and TRBJ2-5, with D possibly matching TRBD2 (6 bases). Germline assignment: CDR1 MGHRA and CDR2 YSYEKL. The CDR3 extends over 16 amino acids. Here the CDR3 DNA reads TGCGCCAGCAGCCAAGTTTTCGGGGGTACTCAAGAGGCCCAGTACTTC. It specifies CASSQVFGGTQEAQYF.

This clonotype has only a few counts. V usage is TRBV2 and J usage is TRBJ1-1; unclear D gene. The V gene lost 6 bases and the J gene lost 0 bases, with 14 bases spanning the gap. The CDR3 sequence is 15 residues long. Germline V gene lookup returns CDR1 SNHLY and CDR2 FYNNEI. The CDR3 nucleotides read TGTGCCAGCAGCGGATACGGAAGTATGAACACTGAAGCTTTCTTT. Its translation: CASSGYGSMNTEAFF.

The chain combines TRBV10-3 with TRBJ2-7, with 10 bases identical to TRBD2. Losses at the gene ends were 6 bases for V and 5 bases for J; bases not matched to a gene: 16. The CDR3 runs 17 residues. The germline CDR1 and CDR2 sequences are ENHRY and SYGVKD. CDR3 residues: CAIRQRDQREGRHEQYF. The CDR3 DNA is TGTGCCATCAGGCAAAGGGACCAGCGGGAGGGCCGGCACGAGCAGTACTTC.

In its sample, this clonotype was seen a few times. V is TRBV20-1 and J is TRBJ2-5; a weak D match, TRBD1 (6 bases). Germline V gives CDR1 DFQATT, CDR2 SNEGSKA (reference sequence). V was pared by 6 bases and J by 5 bases, with 16 bases between. The CDR3 contains 13 residues. CDR3 nucleotides: TGCAGTGCGGTTCCAGGGGCCGCCGAGACCCAGTACTTC. As protein: CSAVPGAAETQYF.

This clonotype was seen a handful of times. Being one base from a much bigger clone, this may be a read error. The V and J genes are TRBV10-3 and TRBJ2-1; D possibly corresponds to TRBD1 (5 bases). The CDR3 length is 15 residues. CDR1 and CDR2 (germline): ENHRY, SYGVKD. The CDR3 bases are TGTGCCATCAGTGAGCAGGGAAGCTCCTACAGTGAGCAGTTCTTC. This sequence encodes CAISEQGSSYSEQFF.

This clonotype was seen at least ten times. The chain carries TRBV7-2 and TRBJ2-7; 8 bases line up with TRBD1. Looked up from germline, CDR1 is SGHTA and CDR2 is FQGNSA. There are 14 residues in the CDR3. V shed 2 bases, J shed 3 bases, and the junction held 3 bases outside the gene matches. The CDR3 coding sequence is TGTGCCAGCAGCTTACAGGGGGCTGACTACGAGCAGTACTTC. Translating it yields CASSLQGADYEQYF.

The gene calls are TRBV19 and TRBJ1-1; 9 nucleotides match TRBD1. The CDR3 spans 13 residues. J was trimmed by 8 bases and V by 9 bases; bases with no gene match: 10. The germline V gene encodes CDR1 LNHDA and CDR2 SQIVND (reference sequence). In DNA form, the CDR3 reads TGTGCCAGCAGCCGCCAGACAGGGGGAGAAGCTTTCTTT. It specifies CASSRQTGGEAFF. The full variable domain, rest sourced from reference TRBV19 and TRBJ1-1, is DGGITQSPKYLFRKEGQNVTLSCEQNLNHDAMYWYRQDPGQGLRLIYYSQIVNDFQKGDIAEGYSVSREKKESFPLTVTSAQKNPTAFYLCASSRQTGGEAFFGQGTRLTVV.

This clonotype was seen many times. The chain uses TRBV2 and TRBJ1-1, with a tentative D call TRBD1 (5 bases). The CDR3 runs to 11 residues. The germline CDR1 and CDR2 sequences are SNHLY and FYNNEI. V was pared by 6 bases and J by 11 bases, with 13 bases between. DNA of the CDR3: TGTGCCAGCAGCCGGGACCGTGGGGCTTTCTTT. This gives the protein CASSRDRGAFF.

This clonotype was recorded many times. The J gene is TRBJ2-2, the V gene TRBV10-3; TRBD2 might be the D (6 bases). Per the germline V gene, CDR1 is ENHRY and CDR2 is SYGVKD. Trimming shortened V by 6 bases and J by 5 bases, and 13 bases separated the two germline ends. This CDR3 spans 14 amino acids. The CDR3 DNA sequence: TGTGCCATCAGGCCGGTCGGGGGTACCGGGGAGCTGTTTTTT. Its protein is CAIRPVGGTGELFF.

This clonotype showed up just once. V is TRBV25-1 and J is TRBJ1-5, with 10 bases identical to TRBD1. J was trimmed by 4 bases and V by 11 bases; bases with no gene match: 17. There are 17 residues in the CDR3. Germline-derived CDR1 and CDR2 are MGHDK and SYGVNS. The CDR3 nucleotides are TGTGCCTGGAGTAAGGGACAGGGGCGAAAGCTAAATCAGCCCCAGCATTTT. Protein sequence: CAWSKGQGRKLNQPQHF.

In this sample, this clonotype turned up many times. The rearrangement uses TRBV2 and TRBJ2-7, with D possibly called TRBD1 or TRBD2 (6 bases each). The V gene's germline CDR1 is SNHLY and CDR2 FYNNEI. The V and J ends lost 3 bases and 7 bases respectively, with 16 bases between them. The CDR3 runs 14 residues. The CDR3 DNA sequence: TGTGCCAGCAGTGAGGAGGGGGGCGTGGGGGAGCAGTACTTC. Translating gives CASSEEGGVGEQYF.

Worth noting for this clonotype: Since a much larger clone is just one base distant, this may be a read error. This sequence joins TRBV19 and TRBJ1-5, with D unclear. This CDR3 has 15 residues. Germline CDR1 LNHDA, CDR2 SQIVND (reference sequence). CDR3 nucleotide sequence: TGTGCCGGTAGTATAGATGGAGGAAGCAATCAGCCCCAGCATTTT. Its protein is CAGSIDGGSNQPQHF.

On this clonotype itself: The junction departs from germline at one end; a sequencing error may be responsible. This chain connects TRBV24-1 to TRBJ2-7; D gene unclear. The CDR3 is 14 amino acids. The germline V gene encodes CDR1 KGHDR and CDR2 SFDVKD. CDR3 sequence (DNA): TGTGCCAGCAGTTACTCGTCACTCGGCCACGAGCAGTACTTC. Its translation is CASSYSSLGHEQYF.

Many counts were recorded for this clonotype. This chain joins TRBV15 and TRBJ1-5; the D is unclear. The V end lost 2 bases, the J end lost 0 bases, and 5 bases lay between the germline ends. From germline, CDR1 is LNHNV and CDR2 YYDKDF (reference sequence). The CDR3 consists of 14 residues. This CDR3 is CATSRIHSNQPQHF. In DNA form, the CDR3 reads TGTGCCACCAGCAGAATACATAGCAATCAGCCCCAGCATTTT.

There are many counts of this clonotype. The chain carries TRBV13 and TRBJ1-6; D is uncertain. With 5 bases removed from V and 16 bases from J, the gap between germline ends came to 6 bases. Germline-derived CDR1 and CDR2 are PRHDT and FYEKMQ (reference sequence). The CDR3 runs 9 residues. CDR3: CASSPKLHF. The CDR3 DNA reads TGTGCCAGCAGCCCGAAACTCCACTTT.

This rearrangement joins TRBV6-1 to TRBJ2-3; 10 bases are a match to TRBD1. Losses at the gene ends were 3 bases for V and 5 bases for J; bases not matched to a gene: 8. This CDR3 is 16 amino acids long. Germline values: CDR1 MNHNS, CDR2 SASEGT. CDR3 amino acids: CASSDLTGGYGDTQYF. CDR3 bases: TGTGCCAGCAGTGATCTGACAGGGGGCTACGGAGATACGCAGTATTTT.

This clonotype was observed at least ten times. CDR3 sequence (DNA): TGTGCCAGTAGTACTACAGGGGCGGTCGAGCAGTACTTC. Translation gives CASSTTGAVEQYF. The chain is built from TRBV19 and TRBJ2-7, with TRBD1 matching 7 bases. Germline V CDR1 and CDR2: LNHDA, SQIVND (reference sequence). This CDR3 contains 13 residues. V lost 4 bases to trimming and J lost 6 bases; unmatched junction nucleotides: 6.

Here the CDR3 reads CASNHRNTEAFF. CDR3 bases: TGCGCCAGCAACCACAGGAACACTGAAGCTTTCTTT. V usage is TRBV10-1 and J usage is TRBJ1-1; unclear D gene. This CDR3 is built from 12 residues. Germline CDR1 and CDR2: WNHNN and SYGVQD (reference sequence). Trimming stripped 7 bases from V and 1 base from J, with 7 bases between.

This clonotype was counted many times. J is TRBJ1-2 and V is TRBV2; unclear D gene. CDR1 SNHLY and CDR2 FYNNEI come from the germline V gene. There are 15 residues in the CDR3. Trimming cost V 5 bases and J 4 bases, with 17 bases left between them. The CDR3 DNA reads as TGTGCCAGCAGTATCCAAAATACTGCGCTCTATGGCTACACCTTC. Protein product: CASSIQNTALYGYTF.

This chain connects TRBV29-1 to TRBJ2-7, with D maybe TRBD1 (6 bases). Trimming took off 4 bases at V and 5 bases at J, with 27 bases between the two ends. The length of the CDR3 is 17 residues. From germline, CDR1 is SQVTM and CDR2 ANQGSEA. CDR3 protein: CSVVGASSGTGPDEQYF. The CDR3 DNA is TGCAGCGTTGTGGGTGCCAGCAGTGGAACAGGGCCCGACGAGCAGTACTTC.

The chain recombines TRBV29-1 with TRBJ1-2, with a possible D match to TRBD1 (6 bases). This CDR3 spans 14 amino acids. CDR1 is SQVTM and CDR2 is ANQGSEA in the germline V gene. Trimming removed 2 bases at V and 3 bases at J, with 13 bases between. In DNA, the CDR3 is TGCAGCGTTGAACAGGGGAGTCCTGACTATGGCTACACCTTC. Amino acids: CSVEQGSPDYGYTF. Variable domain in full (rest from reference TRBV29-1 and TRBJ1-2): SAVISQKPSRDICQRGTSLTIQCQVDSQVTMMFWYRQQPGQSLTLIATANQGSEATYESGFVIDKFPISRPNLTFSTLTVSNMSPEDSSIYLCSVEQGSPDYGYTFGSGTRLTVV.

This clonotype was seen a handful of times. This chain uses TRBV5-1 with TRBJ1-3, with D hard to call. CDR3 length: 13 residues. The V and J ends lost 4 bases and 4 bases respectively, with 9 bases between them. CDR1 is SGHRS, CDR2 YFSETQ, per germline. The CDR3 spells CASSVQGGNTIYF. CDR3 nucleotide sequence: TGCGCCAGCAGCGTACAAGGGGGAAACACCATATATTTT.